These T cell receptor beta chains were read from a single sample in a study of T-cell reconstitution after alpha-beta-depleted transplantation in children. TCRdb re-called the PCR reads through MiXCR, storing one row per CDR3 protein. The table lists 250,000 to 300,000 distinct CDR3 sequences, 9.5% to 13% of them singletons. Source: PBMCs, taken before TCRalphabeta/CD19-depleted stem cell transplant. Source of these receptors: a boy less than two years old with acute myeloid leukemia, due to receive a stem cell transplant. Each CDR3 is given with its conserved first and last residue. Each record gives: V gene, J gene, CDR3 protein.

>TRBV18|TRBJ1-1
CASSPEGALTEAFF
>TRBV6-5|TRBJ1-2
CASSYSTGVGGDYGYTF
>TRBV5-1|TRBJ2-3
CASSLRDRTTDTQYF
>TRBV4-2|TRBJ2-5
CASSKGRGYELQETQYF
>TRBV5-1|TRBJ2-1
CASRQSDSYNEQFF
>TRBV20-1|TRBJ2-7
CSEAGTGPYEQYF
>TRBV10-3|TRBJ2-1
CAIGAPNEQFF
>TRBV5-1|TRBJ1-6
CASEPGTGGKGINSPLHF
>TRBV7-9|TRBJ1-4
CASSLSATGYLLRNEKLFF
>TRBV28|TRBJ1-5
CASSPPTGGSNQPQHF
>TRBV7-9|TRBJ2-3
CASSDSLRGTQYF
>TRBV5-1|TRBJ1-6
CASSVDGSSYNSPLHF
>TRBV10-1|TRBJ2-1
CASNPVGQGSGSGYNEQFF
>TRBV28|TRBJ1-1
CASSSGQHNTEAFF
>TRBV7-2|TRBJ2-3
CASSSLGAGDTQYF
>TRBV20-1|TRBJ2-5
CSAKQGARETQYF
>TRBV24-1|TRBJ2-3
CATSRTGVGDTQYF
>TRBV5-1|TRBJ1-2
CASTARGYGYTF
>TRBV12-3/TRBV12-4|TRBJ2-4
CASSPVRAKNIQYF
>TRBV10-3|TRBJ2-5
CAISAGDQETQYF
>TRBV12-3/TRBV12-4|TRBJ2-1
CASRAVAGGPYNEQFF
>TRBV28|TRBJ2-1
CASSFVRSNEQFF
>TRBV7-8|TRBJ1-5
CASSERGQLNQPQHF
>TRBV7-8|TRBJ2-7
CASSLAGGKVNEQYF
>TRBV15|TRBJ1-4
CATRKGQLNEKLFF
>TRBV12-5|TRBJ2-5
CASGQGQGTVETQYF
>TRBV9|TRBJ2-3
CASSFSGRQDTQYF
>TRBV15|TRBJ1-5
CATSRGIQGKGNQPQHF
>TRBV7-2|TRBJ1-1
CASSSRVTVKEAFF
>TRBV14|TRBJ2-2
CASSQDFPRRYEGELFF
>TRBV20-1|TRBJ2-3
CSAPARTRGTDTQYF
>TRBV12-3/TRBV12-4|TRBJ1-5
CASSLDREGNQPQHF
>TRBV13|TRBJ2-6
CASPGHPFSGANVLTF
>TRBV20-1|TRBJ1-6
CSARDGGGRVHF
>TRBV3-1|TRBJ1-5
CASSPAGGQPQHF
>TRBV12-3/TRBV12-4|TRBJ2-7
CASSLRGGTSVPYEQYF
>TRBV12-3/TRBV12-4|TRBJ2-4
CASSVERVAKNIQYF
>TRBV11-2|TRBJ2-1
CASSWLTSGRQNEQFF
>TRBV20-1|TRBJ2-7
CSARDAGRPYEQYF
>TRBV20-1|TRBJ2-6
CSASAGANVLTF
>TRBV30|TRBJ2-6
CAWSRVSGANVLTF
>TRBV5-1|TRBJ2-2
CASLKWGTGYDTGELFF
>TRBV7-9|TRBJ2-4
CASSPPRDNQNIQYF
>TRBV19|TRBJ2-7
CASSTIGRDEQYF
>TRBV19|TRBJ2-1
CASSIGQGAPYNEQFF
>TRBV28|TRBJ1-4
CASSLTGTGTNEKLFF
>TRBV11-1|TRBJ2-7
CASSLVKRDRGRYEQYF
>TRBV7-9|TRBJ2-1
CASSSLAASLGNEQFF
>TRBV5-1|TRBJ2-1
CASRDSLAGAYNEQFF
>TRBV7-9|TRBJ2-3
CASSLWGQGPHTDTQYF